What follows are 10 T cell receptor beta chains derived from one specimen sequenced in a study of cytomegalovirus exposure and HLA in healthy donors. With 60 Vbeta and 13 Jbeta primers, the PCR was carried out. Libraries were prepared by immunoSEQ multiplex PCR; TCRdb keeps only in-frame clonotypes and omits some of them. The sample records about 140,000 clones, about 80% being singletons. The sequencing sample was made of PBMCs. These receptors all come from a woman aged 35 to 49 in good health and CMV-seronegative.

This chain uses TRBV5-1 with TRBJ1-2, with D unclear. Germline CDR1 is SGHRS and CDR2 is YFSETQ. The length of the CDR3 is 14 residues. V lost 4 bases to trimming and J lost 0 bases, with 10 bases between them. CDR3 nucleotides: TGCGCCAGCAGCCAGAACCGGGCTAACTATGGCTACACCTTC. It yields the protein CASSQNRANYGYTF.

DNA of the CDR3: TGCGCCAGCAGACCCCCGGAGGGGAGGAAAAATGGCTACACCTTC. Its translation: CASRPPEGRKNGYTF. V and J are TRBV4-1 and TRBJ1-2; perhaps TRBD1 as D (5 bases). Germline V gene data show CDR1 as MGHRA and CDR2 as YSYEKL. The CDR3 spans 15 residues. V lost 6 bases to trimming and J lost 6 bases, with 20 bases between them.

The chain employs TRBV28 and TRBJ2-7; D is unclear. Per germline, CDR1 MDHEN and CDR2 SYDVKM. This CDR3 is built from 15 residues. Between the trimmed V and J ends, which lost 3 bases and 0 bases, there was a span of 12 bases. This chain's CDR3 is CASSLWALNSYEQYF. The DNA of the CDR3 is TGTGCCAGCAGTTTGTGGGCCCTTAACTCCTACGAGCAGTACTTC.

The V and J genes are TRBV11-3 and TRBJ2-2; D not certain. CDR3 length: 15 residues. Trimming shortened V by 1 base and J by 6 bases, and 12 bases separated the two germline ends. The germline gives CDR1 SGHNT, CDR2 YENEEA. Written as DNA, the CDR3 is TGTGCCAGCAGCTTAGGGCAGCTAGGTTCCGGGGAGCTGTTTTTT. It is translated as CASSLGQLGSGELFF.

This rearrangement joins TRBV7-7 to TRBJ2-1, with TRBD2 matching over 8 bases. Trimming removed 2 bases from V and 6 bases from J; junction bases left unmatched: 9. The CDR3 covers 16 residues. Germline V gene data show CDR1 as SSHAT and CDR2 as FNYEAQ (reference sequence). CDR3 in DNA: TGTGCCAGCAGCTTACTGGCGGGAGGTTCCAGCAATGAGCAGTTCTTC. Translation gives CASSLLAGGSSNEQFF.

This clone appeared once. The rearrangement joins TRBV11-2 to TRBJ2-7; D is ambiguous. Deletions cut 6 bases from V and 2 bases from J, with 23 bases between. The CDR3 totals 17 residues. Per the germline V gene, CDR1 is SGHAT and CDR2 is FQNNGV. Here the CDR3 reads CASSFPPEEPYTYEQYF. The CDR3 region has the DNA TGTGCCAGCAGTTTTCCCCCCGAGGAGCCTTATACCTACGAGCAGTACTTC.

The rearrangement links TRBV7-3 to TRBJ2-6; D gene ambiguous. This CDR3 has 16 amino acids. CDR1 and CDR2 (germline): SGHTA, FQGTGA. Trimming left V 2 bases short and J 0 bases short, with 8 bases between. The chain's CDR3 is CASSLLRISGANVLTF. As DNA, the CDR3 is TGTGCCAGCAGCTTACTCAGGATCTCTGGGGCCAACGTCCTGACTTTC. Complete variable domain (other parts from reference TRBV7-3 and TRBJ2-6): GAGVSQTPSNKVTEKGKYVELRCDPISGHTALYWYRQSLGQGPEFLIYFQGTGAADDSGLPNDRFFAVRPEGSVSTLKIQRTERGDSAVYLCASSLLRISGANVLTFGAGSRLTVL.

CDR3 DNA: TGCGCCAGCAGCTTGAAGGGGGGCACAGATACGCAGTATTTT. This sequence encodes CASSLKGGTDTQYF. The gene calls are TRBV5-1 and TRBJ2-3; a possible D gene is TRBD1 (6 bases). The CDR3 covers 14 residues. Trimming shortened V by 1 base and J by 1 base, and 7 bases separated the two germline ends. CDR1 is SGHRS and CDR2 is YFSETQ in the germline V gene.

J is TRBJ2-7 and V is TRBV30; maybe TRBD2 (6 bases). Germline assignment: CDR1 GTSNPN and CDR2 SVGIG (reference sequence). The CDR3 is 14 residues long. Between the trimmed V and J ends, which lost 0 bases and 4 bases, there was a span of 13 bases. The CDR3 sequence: CAWSVPDYPYEQYF. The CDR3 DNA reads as TGTGCCTGGAGTGTACCGGACTATCCATACGAGCAGTACTTC.

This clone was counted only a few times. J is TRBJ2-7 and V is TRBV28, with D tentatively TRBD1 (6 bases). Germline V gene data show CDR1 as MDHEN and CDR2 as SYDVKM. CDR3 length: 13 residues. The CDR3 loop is CVTETGLSYEQYF. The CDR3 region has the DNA TGTGTAACCGAGACAGGCCTCTCCTACGAGCAGTACTTC.